Shown below are 25 T cell receptor beta chains from a single sample sequenced in a study of blood T cell repertoires in COVID-19. Here immunoSEQ multiplex PCR was the method, and the copy in TCRdb shows in-frame clones only, minus some. This sample has about 370,000 clones; roughly 90% occur once, and the top ten carry around 3%. What was sequenced was peripheral blood. The origin of the receptors is a woman aged 25 to 45 with COVID-19, enrolled during active disease.

The V and J genes are TRBV28 and TRBJ2-4, with 7 bases fitting TRBD2. The junction had 9 bases not matched to a gene; V was cut back by 8 bases and J by 8 bases. Germline CDR1 is MDHEN and CDR2 is SYDVKM. This CDR3 spans 13 amino acids. The CDR3 protein is CASRGAGEHIQYF. In nucleotides, the CDR3 is TGTGCCAGCCGAGGGGCGGGAGAACACATTCAGTACTTC.

This chain joins TRBV5-6 and TRBJ1-2; TRBD1 matches 7 bases. The CDR3 runs 12 residues. The V segment lost 5 bases and the J segment 7 bases; nucleotides outside the gene matches: 5. In germline, CDR1 is SGHDT, CDR2 YYEEEE. The CDR3: CASRQAGGGYTF. In nucleotides, the CDR3 is TGTGCCAGCAGGCAGGCAGGGGGTGGCTACACCTTC.

V usage is TRBV6-6 and J usage is TRBJ2-7, with 8 bases identical to TRBD2. After removal of 5 bases from V and 3 bases from J, the junction contained 15 bases not matched to a gene. This CDR3 is 17 amino acids long. Germline V lookup: CDR1 MNHNY, CDR2 SVGAGI (reference sequence). The CDR3 loop reads CASSLGIGGGLLYEQYF. In nucleotides, the CDR3 is TGTGCCAGCAGTCTGGGGATTGGCGGGGGGCTCCTCTACGAGCAGTACTTC.

The chain joins TRBV28 to TRBJ2-5, with no clear D. The V and J ends lost 2 bases and 5 bases respectively, with 18 bases between them. The V gene's germline CDR1 is MDHEN and CDR2 SYDVKM. The CDR3 extends over 16 amino acids. The CDR3 coding sequence is TGTGCCAGCAGTTTAATGGCAGGCGAAAGTAGGGAGACCCAGTACTTC. Protein sequence: CASSLMAGESRETQYF.

The V and J genes are TRBV7-9 and TRBJ1-3, with 7 bases matching TRBD1. Per the germline V gene, CDR1 is SEHNR and CDR2 is FQNEAQ (reference sequence). V was clipped by 5 bases and J by 4 bases; unmatched bases: 5. This CDR3 region has 14 residues. The CDR3 DNA reads as TGTGCCAGCAGCCTCGGGACAGCCGGAAACACCATATATTTT. Translating gives CASSLGTAGNTIYF.

The chain joins TRBV10-1 to TRBJ2-3, with D perhaps TRBD2 (7 bases). Trimming removed 4 bases from V and 0 bases from J, with 11 bases in between. The germline CDR1 and CDR2 sequences are WNHNN and SYGVQD (reference sequence). The CDR3 spans 15 residues. The CDR3 here is CASSGAGQSTDTQYF. CDR3 DNA: TGCGCCAGCAGTGGAGCGGGACAAAGCACAGATACGCAGTATTTT.

This chain links TRBV7-2 with TRBJ1-3; a weak D match, TRBD1 (6 bases). Trimming took 3 bases from V and 4 from J, leaving 13 bases between them. This CDR3 region has 15 residues. Germline V gene sequence: CDR1 SGHTA, CDR2 FQGNSA. The CDR3 spells CASSLGGQSGNTIYF. As DNA, the CDR3 is TGTGCCAGCAGCTTGGGCGGACAGTCGGGAAACACCATATATTTT.

The CDR3 region is CAISARTVQETQYF. In DNA, the CDR3 is TGTGCCATCAGTGCTCGAACTGTCCAAGAGACCCAGTACTTC. The chain is built from TRBV10-3 and TRBJ2-5; no clear D gene. The V end was cut by 4 bases, the J end by 1 base, with 10 bases between. There are 14 residues in the CDR3. From germline, CDR1 is ENHRY and CDR2 SYGVKD.

V usage is TRBV28 and J usage is TRBJ1-2; D is perhaps TRBD1 (6 bases). This CDR3 region has 17 residues. CDR1 and CDR2 from the germline V gene are MDHEN and SYDVKM. Trimming stripped 5 bases from V and 4 bases from J, with 23 bases between. The CDR3 reads CASSPYQTIQGGYGYTF. The CDR3 DNA is TGTGCCAGCAGTCCGTACCAAACCATACAGGGTGGCTATGGCTACACCTTC.

CDR3: CASGRQGEGQPQHF. The CDR3 DNA sequence: TGTGCCAGCGGACGACAGGGGGAGGGTCAGCCCCAGCATTTT. The chain carries TRBV28 and TRBJ1-5; 9 positions match TRBD1. Germline values: CDR1 MDHEN, CDR2 SYDVKM. The CDR3 totals 14 residues. Trimming at V came to 8 bases and at J to 6 bases, leaving 8 bases not matched to a gene.

The V call is TRBV7-8, the J call TRBJ1-6; D is perhaps TRBD1 (6 bases). V was pared by 5 bases and J by 11 bases, with 19 bases between. This CDR3 comprises 15 residues. The germline V gene encodes CDR1 SGHVS and CDR2 FQNEAQ. The CDR3 DNA reads TGTGCCAGCAGCACCGGCCCCACAGGGATTCCACCCCTCCACTTT. This translates into CASSTGPTGIPPLHF.

The rearrangement joins TRBV29-1 to TRBJ2-1; 15 bases map to TRBD2. The length of the CDR3 is 13 residues. V lost 8 bases, J lost 15 bases, and 11 bases stayed unmatched. Germline values: CDR1 SQVTM, CDR2 ANQGSEA. The CDR3 nucleotides are TGCAGCACCGGGACTAGCGGGGGGTACGGACCGTTCTTC. Protein: CSTGTSGGYGPFF.

The rearrangement joins TRBV7-6 to TRBJ2-1; TRBD2 agrees at 9 bases. There are 15 residues in the CDR3. Germline CDR1 and CDR2: SGHVS and FNYEAQ. J was trimmed by 6 bases and V by 1 base; bases with no gene match: 4. The CDR3 loop is CASSLVAGAPNEQFF. The CDR3 DNA reads TGTGCCAGCAGCTTAGTAGCGGGAGCCCCCAATGAGCAGTTCTTC.

This clone was found once. The chain combines TRBV30 with TRBJ2-3; 9 bases are a match to TRBD2. Germline V gene lookup returns CDR1 GTSNPN and CDR2 SVGIG (reference sequence). The V and J ends lost 3 bases and 2 bases, in that order; junction bases with no gene match: 6. This CDR3 region has 15 residues. The CDR3 nucleotides are TGTGCCTGGAGGGCACTAGCGGGCCACACAGATACGCAGTATTTT. Translated, it gives CAWRALAGHTDTQYF.

This clone was picked up one time. J is TRBJ2-7 and V is TRBV18; 9 bases agree with TRBD1. Trimming at V came to 0 bases and at J to 5 bases, leaving 5 bases not matched to a gene. The CDR3 runs 15 residues. CDR1 and CDR2 from the germline V gene are KGHSH and LQKENI. Written as DNA, the CDR3 is TGTGCCAGCTCACCACCGGGACAGGGATCCCACGAGCAGTACTTC. Encoded protein: CASSPPGQGSHEQYF.

The chain combines TRBV15 with TRBJ1-1; TRBD1 agrees at 7 bases. This CDR3 is 17 amino acids long. V lost 1 base, J lost 0 bases, and 8 bases stayed unmatched. Germline loops: CDR1 LNHNV, CDR2 YYDKDF (reference sequence). CDR3 coding DNA: TGTGCCACCAGCAGAGGGGGGGACAGCGGAATGAACACTGAAGCTTTCTTT. Protein: CATSRGGDSGMNTEAFF.

J is TRBJ2-2 and V is TRBV7-8, with 10 bases identical to TRBD2. The length of the CDR3 is 16 residues. The trim removed 0 bases at V and 4 bases at J, leaving 2 bases unmatched. Germline V gene lookup returns CDR1 SGHVS and CDR2 FQNEAQ. CDR3 in amino acids: CASSLATSGTTGELFF. The CDR3 DNA is TGTGCCAGCAGCTTAGCCACTAGCGGGACCACCGGGGAGCTGTTTTTT.

This clone was seen only once. The DNA of the CDR3 is TGTGCCAGCAGCCCTCGGACTAGCGGGAGGTATGAGCAGTTCTTC. Translated, it gives CASSPRTSGRYEQFF. V and J are TRBV13 and TRBJ2-1, with 14 positions matching TRBD2. The CDR3 contains 15 residues. With V trimmed by 5 bases and J by 8 bases, 5 bases remained unmatched. In germline, CDR1 is PRHDT, CDR2 FYEKMQ (reference sequence).

As regards this clone: One junction end disagrees with the germline gene, perhaps due to a read error. In nucleotides, the CDR3 is TGTGCCAGCAGAATTTCGGGACAGGCTCATTTT. It codes for CASRISGQAHF. V usage is TRBV28 and J usage is TRBJ1-3, with 8 bases identical to TRBD1. This CDR3 is 11 amino acids long. Germline loops: CDR1 MDHEN, CDR2 SYDVKM.

The chain uses TRBV2 and TRBJ1-1; 7 bases are shared with TRBD1. Germline trimming cut 6 bases from V and 2 bases from J; bases unmatched to any gene: 3. Germline V CDR1 and CDR2: SNHLY, FYNNEI. The CDR3 contains 13 residues. In nucleotides, the CDR3 is TGTGCCAGCAGAGGACAGGTAAACACTGAAGCTTTCTTT. Translating it yields CASRGQVNTEAFF. Supplemented by reference TRBV2 and TRBJ1-1, the full variable domain reads EPEVTQTPSHQVTQMGQEVILRCVPISNHLYFYWYRQILGQKVEFLVSFYNNEISEKSEIFDDQFSVERPDGSNFTLKIRSTKLEDSAMYFCASRGQVNTEAFFGQGTRLTVV.

This clone was seen once. The gene calls are TRBV2 and TRBJ1-5; tentative D call: TRBD1 (5 bases). V was trimmed by 2 bases and J by 7 bases, leaving 12 bases between them. The germline V gene encodes CDR1 SNHLY and CDR2 FYNNEI. This CDR3 contains 14 residues. The CDR3 spells CASSEWGRDQPQHF. CDR3 coding DNA: TGTGCCAGCAGTGAATGGGGGAGGGACCAGCCCCAGCATTTT.

This clone was seen just once. V is TRBV18 and J is TRBJ1-1, with TRBD1 as a possible D gene (5 bases). Between the trimmed V and J ends, which lost 1 base and 5 bases, there was a span of 11 bases. The CDR3 is 14 amino acids. CDR1 is KGHSH and CDR2 is LQKENI in the germline V gene. The CDR3 reads CASSPRREGTEAFF. The DNA of the CDR3 is TGTGCCAGCTCACCACGACGGGAGGGGACTGAAGCTTTCTTT. The variable domain in full, with the rest retrieved from reference TRBV18 and TRBJ1-1, is NAGVMQNPRHLVRRRGQEARLRCSPMKGHSHVYWYRQLPEEGLKFMVYLQKENIIDESGMPKERFSAEFPKEGPSILRIQQVVRGDSAAYFCASSPRREGTEAFFGQGTRLTVV.

The J gene is TRBJ2-1, the V gene TRBV6-2 or TRBV6-3; D might be TRBD2 (5 bases). The CDR3 has 12 residues. The ends were cut back, 2 bases at V and 8 bases at J, with 7 bases in the middle. Germline V gives CDR1 MNHEY, CDR2 SVGEGT. Here the CDR3 reads CASSYRGDEQFF. Written as DNA, the CDR3 is TGTGCCAGCAGTTACCGGGGAGATGAGCAGTTCTTC.

The rearrangement uses TRBV9 and TRBJ1-2; D might be TRBD1 (5 bases). The CDR3 spans 15 residues. V was clipped by 0 bases and J by 4 bases, with 13 bases between them. Germline V gives CDR1 SGDLS, CDR2 YYNGEE. The CDR3 DNA is TGTGCCAGCAGCGTAGGTGCAGGGATGATCTATGGCTACACCTTC. Translation: CASSVGAGMIYGYTF.

The rearrangement uses TRBV2 and TRBJ1-1; D is possibly TRBD1 (6 bases). Germline assignment: CDR1 SNHLY and CDR2 FYNNEI. The length of the CDR3 is 14 residues. V dropped 5 bases and J dropped 1 base, with 11 bases sitting between them. CDR3 coding DNA: TGTGCCAGCAGTCCCAGGGGACGGAACACTGAAGCTTTCTTT. This sequence encodes CASSPRGRNTEAFF.